A single sample is the source of the 19 T cell receptor beta chains below, sequenced in a study of neoadjuvant anti-PD-1 for oral cavity cancer. Sequencing used immunoSEQ multiplex PCR; TCRdb keeps in-frame clones, though not all of them. Found here are about 15,000 clones, approximately 64% of them singletons; the top ten hold about 3%. Sequenced material: PBMCs, taken before nivolumab (anti-PD-1) treatment. The origin of the receptors is a person aged 35 to 85 with oral cavity squamous cell carcinoma.

The sample holds a few counts of this clone. The chain carries TRBV25-1 and TRBJ1-2; 9 nucleotides align to TRBD1. The germline gives CDR1 MGHDK, CDR2 SYGVNS. The CDR3 is made up of 13 amino acids. The trim removed 8 bases at V and 4 bases at J, leaving 5 bases unmatched. CDR3 amino acids: CASAGQGIYGYTF. As DNA, the CDR3 is TGTGCCAGCGCCGGACAGGGGATCTATGGCTACACCTTC.

The chain is built from TRBV30 and TRBJ2-7; D is ambiguous. The CDR3 is 14 amino acids. The germline CDR1 and CDR2 sequences are GTSNPN and SVGIG (reference sequence). Between the trimmed V and J ends, which lost 0 bases and 0 bases, there was a span of 9 bases. The CDR3 nucleotides are TGTGCCTGGAGTGTAGGTCCGAGCTCCTACGAGCAGTACTTC. Translating it yields CAWSVGPSSYEQYF. Full variable domain (outside the CDR3, taken from reference TRBV30 and TRBJ2-7): SQTIHQWPATLVQPVGSPLSLECTVEGTSNPNLYWYRQAAGRGLQLLFYSVGIGQISSEVPQNLSASRPQDRQFILSSKKLLLSDSGFYLCAWSVGPSSYEQYFGPGTRLTVT.

This clone is deemed medium-sized. The rearrangement joins TRBV30 to TRBJ2-1; 7 bases align to TRBD2. V was pared by 1 base and J by 4 bases, with 7 bases of the junction left unmatched. Germline CDR1 reads GTSNPN; CDR2 reads SVGIG (reference sequence). The CDR3 covers 15 residues. In DNA form, the CDR3 reads TGTGCCTGGAGTGCCGGGACTACCCCATACAATGAGCAGTTCTTC. It codes for CAWSAGTTPYNEQFF.

This clone was detected a few times. V gene TRBV18 combines with J gene TRBJ2-7; 13 bases align to TRBD2. V shed 2 bases, J shed 4 bases, and the junction held 2 bases outside the gene matches. This CDR3 is 15 amino acids long. Germline CDR1 reads KGHSH; CDR2 reads LQKENI. The CDR3: CASSPGTSGMYEQYF. The CDR3 DNA reads TGTGCCAGCTCACCAGGGACTAGCGGGATGTACGAGCAGTACTTC.

This clone has just a few counts. The J gene is TRBJ2-1, the V gene TRBV27; 7 bases are shared with TRBD1. V lost 4 bases to trimming and J lost 3 bases; unmatched junction nucleotides: 9. The germline V gene encodes CDR1 MNHEY and CDR2 SMNVEV (reference sequence). CDR3 length: 16 amino acids. For the CDR3, the DNA is TGTGCCAGCAGTTCCTCCGGGACAGTCATCTACAATGAGCAGTTCTTC. Protein product: CASSSSGTVIYNEQFF.

The rearrangement joins TRBV4-2 to TRBJ1-2; 7 bases map to TRBD1. V was pared by 0 bases and J by 2 bases, with 6 bases of the junction left unmatched. The germline gives CDR1 LGHNA, CDR2 YNFKEQ. The CDR3 runs 16 residues. The CDR3 nucleotides read TGTGCCAGCAGCCAAGAAAACGAGGGGGCGAACTATGGCTACACCTTC. Its translation is CASSQENEGANYGYTF.

This chain links TRBV30 with TRBJ2-7, with TRBD2 as a possible D gene (6 bases). The CDR3 spans 14 residues. The germline V and J ends were trimmed by 1 base and 3 bases, with 13 bases remaining between them. CDR1 is GTSNPN and CDR2 is SVGIG in the germline V gene (reference sequence). CDR3: CAWSALDYGYEQYF. CDR3 in DNA: TGTGCCTGGAGTGCCCTGGACTATGGCTACGAGCAGTACTTC.

The chain employs TRBV27 and TRBJ2-7; TRBD2 matches 7 bases. CDR3 length: 16 residues. Trimming at V came to 3 bases and at J to 0 bases, leaving 8 bases not matched to a gene. Germline V lookup: CDR1 MNHEY, CDR2 SMNVEV (reference sequence). The CDR3 nucleotides are TGTGCCAGCAGTTTCGCCTCCCTAGCGGCCTCCTACGAGCAGTACTTC. Translation gives CASSFASLAASYEQYF.

The rearrangement joins TRBV7-2 to TRBJ2-1; TRBD1 agrees at 8 bases. The V segment lost 0 bases and the J segment 11 bases; nucleotides outside the gene matches: 6. Germline lookup yields CDR1 SGHTA and CDR2 FQGNSA. The CDR3 has 14 residues. CDR3 residues: CASSLAGQGAKQFF. CDR3 coding DNA: TGTGCCAGCAGCTTAGCGGGTCAGGGGGCAAAGCAGTTCTTC.

In the case of this clone: This same CDR3 is encoded by further DNA sequences in the sample. The V gene is TRBV6-5, the J gene TRBJ2-2; no reliable D call. CDR3 length: 16 residues. The V gene lost 0 bases and the J gene lost 8 bases, with 16 bases spanning the gap. CDR1 MNHEY and CDR2 SVGAGI come from the germline V gene. The CDR3 loop is CASSYSFTATTGELFF. CDR3 in DNA: TGTGCCAGCAGTTACTCCTTCACAGCGACCACTGGGGAGCTGTTTTTT.

This clone was seen only a few times. CDR3 residues: CASSTDRGGTEAFF. The CDR3 coding sequence is TGTGCCAGCAGCACCGACAGGGGTGGGACTGAAGCTTTCTTT. This chain links TRBV5-6 with TRBJ1-1, with 8 bases aligning to TRBD1. CDR1 SGHDT and CDR2 YYEEEE come from the germline V gene. Losses at the gene ends were 4 bases for V and 5 bases for J; bases not matched to a gene: 7. The CDR3 is made up of 14 amino acids.

The genes are TRBV7-8 and TRBJ2-7; the D gene is possibly TRBD2 (5 bases). Trimming left V 5 bases short and J 3 bases short, with 14 bases between. Germline values: CDR1 SGHVS, CDR2 FQNEAQ. CDR3 size: 14 residues. The CDR3 DNA reads as TGTGCCAGCAGCCCGCGGACTGGAAACTACGAGCAGTACTTC. Its translation: CASSPRTGNYEQYF.

The V call is TRBV7-3, the J call TRBJ1-1; no firm D call. Germline-derived CDR1 and CDR2 are SGHTA and FQGTGA. The CDR3 totals 15 residues. Trimming took 1 base from V and 1 from J, leaving 10 bases between them. CDR3 DNA: TGTGCCAGCAGCTTAAGTCCAGGCGGGAACACTGAAGCTTTCTTT. Protein: CASSLSPGGNTEAFF.

CDR3 coding DNA: TGTGCCAGCAGTAGCCAAGGGGGTAGAGAGACCCAGTACTTC. Translation gives CASSSQGGRETQYF. The rearrangement links TRBV6-5 to TRBJ2-5; D may be TRBD1 (6 bases). V dropped 5 bases and J dropped 4 bases, with 14 bases sitting between them. This CDR3 has 14 residues. Germline-derived CDR1 and CDR2 are MNHEY and SVGAGI.

This clone was counted only a few times. The chain carries TRBV27 and TRBJ2-1; 9 nucleotides match TRBD2. The germline CDR1 and CDR2 sequences are MNHEY and SMNVEV (reference sequence). The CDR3 contains 15 residues. V trimming: 8 bases; J trimming: 7 bases; junction bases outside the gene matches: 12. The chain's CDR3 is CASAVAGVSGNEQFF. In DNA form, the CDR3 reads TGTGCCAGCGCGGTAGCGGGAGTTTCAGGGAATGAGCAGTTCTTC.

The chain recombines TRBV15 with TRBJ1-5; 10 positions match TRBD1. This CDR3 is built from 16 residues. V lost 0 bases to trimming and J lost 3 bases; unmatched junction nucleotides: 2. The germline V gene has CDR1 LNHNV and CDR2 YYDKDF (reference sequence). The CDR3 is CATSRDGTGVNQPQHF. The CDR3 DNA follows: TGTGCCACCAGCAGAGATGGGACAGGGGTCAATCAGCCCCAGCATTTT.

V and J are TRBV9 and TRBJ1-4; 8 nucleotides align to TRBD1. V dropped 4 bases and J dropped 6; count of bases not matched to a gene: 8. Germline CDR1 reads SGDLS; CDR2 reads YYNGEE. The CDR3 consists of 15 residues. The CDR3 region is CASSISDRVHEKLFF. CDR3 in DNA: TGTGCCAGCAGCATATCGGACAGGGTACATGAAAAACTGTTTTTT.

V usage is TRBV10-3 and J usage is TRBJ1-2, with 7 positions matching TRBD1. Germline CDR1 and CDR2: ENHRY and SYGVKD. This CDR3 spans 17 amino acids. The ends lost 0 bases at V and 9 bases at J; junction bases unmatched: 16. The CDR3 loop is CAISESTRQGGGGSYTF. For the CDR3, the DNA is TGTGCCATCAGTGAGTCGACTCGGCAGGGGGGCGGAGGGAGCTACACCTTC.

This clone showed up just a few times. This chain links TRBV29-1 with TRBJ1-1; D is ambiguous. Germline CDR1 SQVTM, CDR2 ANQGSEA. This CDR3 comprises 14 residues. V lost 7 bases to trimming and J lost 1 base, with 16 bases between them. The CDR3 DNA is TGCAGCGCCTTATCGGGCGGCCCGAACACTGAAGCTTTCTTT. It encodes CSALSGGPNTEAFF.